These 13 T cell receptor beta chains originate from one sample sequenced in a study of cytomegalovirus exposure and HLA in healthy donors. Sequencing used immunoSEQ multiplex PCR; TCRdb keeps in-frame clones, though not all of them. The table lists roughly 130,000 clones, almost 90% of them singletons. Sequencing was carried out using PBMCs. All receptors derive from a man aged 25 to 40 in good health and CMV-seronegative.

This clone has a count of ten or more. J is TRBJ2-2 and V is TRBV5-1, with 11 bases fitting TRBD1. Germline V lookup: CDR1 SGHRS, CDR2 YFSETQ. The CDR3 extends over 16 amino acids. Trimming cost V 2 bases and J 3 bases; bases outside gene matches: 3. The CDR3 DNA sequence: TGCGCCAGCAGCTTACTGGGACAGGGGGACACCGGGGAGCTGTTTTTT. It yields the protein CASSLLGQGDTGELFF.

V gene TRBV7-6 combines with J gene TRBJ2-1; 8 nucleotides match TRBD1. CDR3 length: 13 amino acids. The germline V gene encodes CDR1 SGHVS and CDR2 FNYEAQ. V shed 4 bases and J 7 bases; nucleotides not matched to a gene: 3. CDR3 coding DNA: TGTGCCAGCAGCTCCCGGGACAGGAATGAGCAGTTCTTC. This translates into CASSSRDRNEQFF.

CDR3 residues: CASSLKRAGGLIGDTQYF. In DNA form, the CDR3 reads TGTGCCAGCAGCTTAAAGCGAGCGGGAGGGCTTATTGGGGATACGCAGTATTTT. The chain combines TRBV5-4 with TRBJ2-3; TRBD2 matches at 10 bases. Germline V gene data show CDR1 as SGHNT and CDR2 as YYREEE (reference sequence). Trimming cost V 2 bases and J 6 bases; bases outside gene matches: 15. The CDR3 covers 18 residues. Complete variable domain (other parts from reference TRBV5-4 and TRBJ2-3): ETGVTQSPTHLIKTRGQQVTLRCSSQSGHNTVSWYQQALGQGPQFIFQYYREEENGRGNFPPRFSGLQFPNYSSELNVNALELDDSALYLCASSLKRAGGLIGDTQYFGPGTRLTVL.

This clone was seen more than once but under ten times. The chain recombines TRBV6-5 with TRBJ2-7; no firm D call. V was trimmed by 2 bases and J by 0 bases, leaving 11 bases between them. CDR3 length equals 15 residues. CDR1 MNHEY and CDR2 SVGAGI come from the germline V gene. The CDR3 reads CASSYAADSSYEQYF. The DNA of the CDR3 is TGTGCCAGCAGTTACGCGGCAGATAGCTCCTACGAGCAGTACTTC.

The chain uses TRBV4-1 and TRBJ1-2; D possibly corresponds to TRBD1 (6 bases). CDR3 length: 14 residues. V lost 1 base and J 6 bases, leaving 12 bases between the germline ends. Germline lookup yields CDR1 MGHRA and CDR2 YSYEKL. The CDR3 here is CASSQVGDINGYTF. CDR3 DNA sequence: TGCGCCAGCAGCCAAGTTGGGGACATCAATGGCTACACCTTC.

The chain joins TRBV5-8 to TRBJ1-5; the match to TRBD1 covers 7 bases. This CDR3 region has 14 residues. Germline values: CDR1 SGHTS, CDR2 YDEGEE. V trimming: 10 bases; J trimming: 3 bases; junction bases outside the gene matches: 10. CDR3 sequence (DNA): TGTGCCTGCAACCCCGGGACAGTCAATCAGCCCCAGCATTTT. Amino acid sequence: CACNPGTVNQPQHF.

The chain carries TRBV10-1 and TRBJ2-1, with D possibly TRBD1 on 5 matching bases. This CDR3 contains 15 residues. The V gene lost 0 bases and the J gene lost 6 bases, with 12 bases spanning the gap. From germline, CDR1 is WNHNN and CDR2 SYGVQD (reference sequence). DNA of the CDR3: TGCGCCAGCAGTGAGTCAGTTGGACAACCCAATGAGCAGTTCTTC. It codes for CASSESVGQPNEQFF.

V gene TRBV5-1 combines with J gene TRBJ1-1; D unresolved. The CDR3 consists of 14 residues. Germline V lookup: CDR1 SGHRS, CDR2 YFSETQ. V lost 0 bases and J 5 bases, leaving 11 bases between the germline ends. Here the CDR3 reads CASSLVRGQTEAFF. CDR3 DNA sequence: TGCGCCAGCAGCTTGGTCCGAGGTCAGACTGAAGCTTTCTTT.

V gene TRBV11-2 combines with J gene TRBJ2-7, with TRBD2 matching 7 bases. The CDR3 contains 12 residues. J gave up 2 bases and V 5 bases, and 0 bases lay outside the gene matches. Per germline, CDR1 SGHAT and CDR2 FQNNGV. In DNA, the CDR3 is TGTGCCAGCAGCGGGACTACCTACGAGCAGTACTTC. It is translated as CASSGTTYEQYF.

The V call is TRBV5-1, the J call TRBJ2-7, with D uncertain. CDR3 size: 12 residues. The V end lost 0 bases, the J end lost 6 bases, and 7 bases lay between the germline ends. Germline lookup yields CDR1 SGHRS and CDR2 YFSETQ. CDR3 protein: CASSLDFGEQYF. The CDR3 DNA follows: TGCGCCAGCAGCTTGGACTTTGGCGAGCAGTACTTC.

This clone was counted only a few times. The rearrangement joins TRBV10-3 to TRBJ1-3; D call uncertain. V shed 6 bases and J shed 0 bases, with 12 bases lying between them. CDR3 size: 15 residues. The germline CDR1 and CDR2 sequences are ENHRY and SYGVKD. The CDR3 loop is CAIRGRASSGNTIYF. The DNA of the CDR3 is TGTGCCATCAGGGGGAGGGCTAGCTCTGGAAACACCATATATTTT.

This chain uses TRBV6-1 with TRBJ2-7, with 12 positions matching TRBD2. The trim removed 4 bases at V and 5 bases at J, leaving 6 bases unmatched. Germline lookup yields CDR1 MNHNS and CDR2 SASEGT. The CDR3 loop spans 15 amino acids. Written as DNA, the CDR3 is TGTGCCAGCAGTGCCCCGAGACTAGCGGGAGACGAGCAGTACTTC. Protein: CASSAPRLAGDEQYF.

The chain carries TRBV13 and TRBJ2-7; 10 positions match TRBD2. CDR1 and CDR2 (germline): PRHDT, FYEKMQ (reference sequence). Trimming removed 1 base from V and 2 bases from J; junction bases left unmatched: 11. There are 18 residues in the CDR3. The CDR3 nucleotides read TGTGCCAGCAGCTTAGAAGCTAGCGGGAGAAGTAGGACCTACGAGCAGTACTTC. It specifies CASSLEASGRSRTYEQYF.